This T cell receptor beta chain was recorded in a study of cytomegalovirus exposure and HLA in healthy donors. Findings and caveats of the study: The classifier was said to identify cytomegalovirus status with high specificity and sensitivity. TCR beta sequences numbering around 15,000 were associated with HLA alleles at 0.05 false discovery rate in a later analysis. Trimming of TCR beta V- and J-genes showed a link, identified in a later analysis, to a missense DCLRE1C variant. The productive fraction for most TCR beta V segments was about 87% or about 30% in an earlier analysis.

Germline V gene sequence: CDR1 SGHTA, CDR2 FQGNSA. V dropped 5 bases and J dropped 11 bases, with 15 bases sitting between them. The CDR3 is made up of 12 amino acids. On this clone: Its antigen is not known.

The primer mix had 60 Vbeta and 13 Jbeta primers. Using immunoSEQ multiplex PCR, the repertoire was profiled, and TCRdb retains in-frame clones only, with some absent. The sample has roughly 100,000 clones, roughly four fifths seen once. The rearrangement links TRBV7-2 to TRBJ1-1; tentatively, D is TRBD1 (5 bases). The sample comprised PBMCs. The sequence derives from a man aged 45-65 years in good health and CMV-seronegative. The CDR3 DNA follows: TGTGCCAGCAGCCCTAACAGGTTCGGCGCTTTCTTT. Its protein product is CASSPNRFGAFF.